What follows are 25 T cell receptor beta chains derived from one specimen sequenced in a study of T-cell memory formation after mild COVID-19. In TCRdb, the 5' RACE reads were re-called with MiXCR into one record per CDR3 protein. The top ten hold about 2.1% of the sample, which has about 140,000 distinct CDR3 sequences, under 7% seen once. Sequencing was carried out using PBMCs or a T cell subset sorted from them (not recorded which). These receptors were obtained from an adult woman who had mild COVID-19 (a few samples of this study predate the infection). Cell type and time point are not known.

This clonotype occurred many times. The rearrangement joins TRBV7-7 to TRBJ2-5; no clear D. Trimming cost V 4 bases and J 5 bases, with 11 bases left between them. Germline V lookup: CDR1 SSHAT, CDR2 FNYEAQ (reference sequence). This CDR3 contains 13 residues. In nucleotides, the CDR3 is TGTGCCAGCAGCTACGGACGCTCGGAGACCCAGTACTTC. As protein: CASSYGRSETQYF. Full variable domain (outside the CDR3, taken from reference TRBV7-7 and TRBJ2-5): GAGVSQSPRYKVTKRGQDVTLRCDPISSHATLYWYQQALGQGPEFLTYFNYEAQPDKSGLPSDRFSAERPEGSISTLTIQRTEQRDSAMYRCASSYGRSETQYFGPGTRLLVL.

This clonotype was seen only a few times. The gene calls are TRBV11-3 and TRBJ1-6; D unclear. Germline CDR1 is SGHNT and CDR2 is YENEEA. The V gene lost 0 bases and the J gene lost 1 base, with 10 bases spanning the gap. The CDR3 totals 17 residues. The CDR3 loop is CASSLDAGRSYNSPLHF. The CDR3 DNA follows: TGTGCCAGCAGCTTAGATGCGGGTCGGTCCTATAATTCACCCCTCCACTTT.

The table lists this clonotype with many counts. The V call is TRBV6-5, the J call TRBJ2-1; the D gene is possibly TRBD2 (5 bases). Germline-derived CDR1 and CDR2 are MNHEY and SVGAGI. Trimming took 7 bases from V and 2 from J, leaving 24 bases between them. The CDR3 is 18 amino acids. This CDR3 reads CASTRRRLAPPTYNEQFF. The CDR3 DNA reads TGTGCCAGCACAAGGAGGCGTCTGGCCCCCCCCACCTACAATGAGCAGTTCTTC.

This clonotype was counted many times. CDR3 protein: CASSLYPSGRTGNNSPLHF. Written as DNA, the CDR3 is TGCGCCAGCAGCTTGTACCCCTCAGGCCGGACAGGGAATAATTCACCCCTCCACTTT. The chain uses TRBV5-1 and TRBJ1-6, with 8 bases that match TRBD1. V lost 1 base, J lost 5 bases, and 14 bases stayed unmatched. CDR3 length: 19 residues. Germline CDR1 SGHRS, CDR2 YFSETQ. Based on the CDR3 plus reference TRBV5-1 and TRBJ1-6, the full variable domain is KAGVTQTPRYLIKTRGQQVTLSCSPISGHRSVSWYQQTPGQGLQFLFEYFSETQRNKGNFPGRFSGRQFSNSRSEMNVSTLELGDSALYLCASSLYPSGRTGNNSPLHFGNGTRLTVT.

The sample holds a few counts of this clonotype. The rearrangement uses TRBV20-1 and TRBJ2-7; no firm D call. The CDR3 consists of 13 residues. CDR1 DFQATT and CDR2 SNEGSKA come from the germline V gene (reference sequence). V lost 3 bases, J lost 7 bases, and 16 bases lay in between. For the CDR3, the DNA is TGCAGTGCTAGTCCCAACCGCCTGGGGGAGCAGTACTTC. Amino acids: CSASPNRLGEQYF.

The chain recombines TRBV7-9 with TRBJ1-1; D is unresolved. CDR3 length: 13 residues. Trimming took off 2 bases at V and 3 bases at J, with 7 bases between the two ends. Germline CDR1 SEHNR, CDR2 FQNEAQ (reference sequence). The CDR3 DNA sequence: TGTGCCAGCAGCTTATCGAGTTACACTGAAGCTTTCTTT. Translation: CASSLSSYTEAFF.

This sequence joins TRBV20-1 and TRBJ2-5, with 16 bases lining up with TRBD2. This CDR3 has 16 residues. Germline lookup yields CDR1 DFQATT and CDR2 SNEGSKA (reference sequence). Germline trimming cut 6 bases from V and 4 bases from J; bases unmatched to any gene: 8. CDR3 region: CSAPGLAGGLGETQYF. DNA of the CDR3: TGCAGTGCGCCGGGACTAGCGGGAGGGTTGGGAGAGACCCAGTACTTC.

This clonotype was counted only a few times. This chain links TRBV14 with TRBJ2-7, with D maybe TRBD1 (5 bases). The V end was cut by 4 bases, the J end by 6 bases, with 13 bases between. CDR3 length equals 13 residues. Germline V CDR1 and CDR2: SGHDN, FVKESK. The chain's CDR3 is CASSRARDSEQYF. CDR3 DNA sequence: TGTGCCAGCAGCCGGGCCAGGGATAGCGAGCAGTACTTC.

There are many counts of this clonotype. The rearrangement joins TRBV7-2 to TRBJ1-2, with D uncertain. The germline CDR1 and CDR2 sequences are SGHTA and FQGNSA. The length of the CDR3 is 12 residues. Deletions cut 5 bases from V and 8 bases from J, with 12 bases between. The CDR3 DNA reads as TGTGCCAGCAGCCTGTTTATCGGCGGCTACACCTTC. This gives the protein CASSLFIGGYTF.

The chain combines TRBV6-5 with TRBJ1-5; weak D call: TRBD1 (5 bases). The V and J ends lost 6 bases and 1 base respectively, with 13 bases between them. This CDR3 spans 15 amino acids. Germline V gene lookup returns CDR1 MNHEY and CDR2 SVGAGI. CDR3 coding DNA: TGTGCCAGCAGAGGGACCGGTGGGAGCAATCAGCCCCAGCATTTT. Translation: CASRGTGGSNQPQHF.

At least ten counts were recorded for this clonotype. The chain combines TRBV6-1 with TRBJ1-1; no firm D call. CDR1 and CDR2 from the germline V gene are MNHNS and SASEGT. The CDR3 loop spans 14 amino acids. Trimming removed 7 bases from V and 5 bases from J, with 17 bases in between. CDR3: CASNYERHWTEAFF. CDR3 nucleotide sequence: TGTGCCAGCAATTATGAGCGGCATTGGACTGAAGCTTTCTTT.

This clonotype was seen a handful of times. The gene calls are TRBV7-8 and TRBJ1-4; the match to TRBD1 covers 7 bases. V shed 1 base, J shed 10 bases, and the junction held 15 bases outside the gene matches. The CDR3 totals 17 residues. Germline loops: CDR1 SGHVS, CDR2 FQNEAQ. CDR3 sequence: CASSLGGQTVLGVKLFF. The DNA of the CDR3 is TGTGCCAGCAGCTTAGGGGGACAGACAGTGCTTGGAGTAAAACTGTTTTTT.

The rearrangement links TRBV27 to TRBJ2-7; TRBD2 matches 7 bases. Germline lookup yields CDR1 MNHEY and CDR2 SMNVEV (reference sequence). The trim removed 6 bases at V and 3 bases at J, leaving 5 bases unmatched. There are 13 residues in the CDR3. In nucleotides, the CDR3 is TGTGCCAGCAGCATTGGACTAGGCTACGAGCAGTACTTC. Its protein product is CASSIGLGYEQYF.

This clonotype was counted ten times or more. At one end, the junction sequence differs from germline, possibly due to a read error. The genes are TRBV6-6 and TRBJ1-1; no definite D call. CDR3 size: 11 residues. Germline lookup yields CDR1 MNHNY and CDR2 SVGAGI (reference sequence). The CDR3 nucleotides are TGTGCCAGCGGTTATTACACTGAAGCTTTCTTT. Its protein product is CASGYYTEAFF.

The CDR3 region is CASSPGTGLGEQFF. CDR3 in DNA: TGTGCCAGCAGCCCAGGGACAGGGCTGGGGGAGCAGTTCTTC. The chain has TRBV7-3 and TRBJ2-1; 9 bases match TRBD1. The ends lost 5 bases at V and 10 bases at J; junction bases unmatched: 9. The CDR3 length is 14 residues. Germline V gene data show CDR1 as SGHTA and CDR2 as FQGTGA.

The chain links TRBV27 to TRBJ2-1, with TRBD2 matching over 11 bases. The CDR3 totals 16 residues. V was pared by 3 bases and J by 10 bases, with 11 bases of the junction left unmatched. CDR1 and CDR2 from the germline V gene are MNHEY and SMNVEV (reference sequence). The CDR3 loop reads CASSFLVSGRGGEQFF. In DNA form, the CDR3 reads TGTGCCAGCAGTTTTCTTGTTAGCGGGAGGGGGGGGGAGCAGTTCTTC.

CDR3 loop: CASRRTSGSGEQYF. The CDR3 DNA reads TGTGCCAGTAGGAGGACTAGCGGGAGTGGCGAGCAGTACTTC. The chain carries TRBV19 and TRBJ2-7; 13 bases map to TRBD2. V shed 6 bases and J 6 bases; nucleotides not matched to a gene: 5. The germline gives CDR1 LNHDA, CDR2 SQIVND (reference sequence). The CDR3 consists of 14 residues.

This rearrangement joins TRBV24-1 to TRBJ2-1; perhaps TRBD2 as D (6 bases). Trimming left V 0 bases short and J 6 bases short, with 8 bases between. The CDR3 has 14 amino acids. From germline, CDR1 is KGHDR and CDR2 SFDVKD. The CDR3 DNA follows: TGTGCCACCAGTGATTTGAAACTAGCCAATGAGCAGTTCTTC. Translation: CATSDLKLANEQFF.

This clonotype showed up just a few times. The chain has TRBV28 and TRBJ2-7, with D tentatively TRBD1 or TRBD2 (5 bases each). The CDR3 length is 16 residues. V lost 0 bases to trimming and J lost 3 bases, with 15 bases between them. Germline CDR1 is MDHEN and CDR2 is SYDVKM. CDR3 sequence: CASSLWSWDGDYEQYF. The CDR3 nucleotides read TGTGCCAGCAGTTTATGGTCCTGGGACGGGGACTACGAGCAGTACTTC.

This clonotype was detected many times. This sequence joins TRBV5-6 and TRBJ2-7; possibly TRBD1 for D (5 bases). The CDR3 is 14 amino acids. Between the trimmed V and J ends, which lost 1 base and 0 bases, there was a span of 8 bases. Germline V lookup: CDR1 SGHDT, CDR2 YYEEEE. CDR3 sequence: CASSLRGLSYEQYF. CDR3 bases: TGTGCCAGCAGCTTGAGGGGCCTCTCCTACGAGCAGTACTTC.

This clonotype was detected ten times or more. This rearrangement joins TRBV7-9 to TRBJ1-5; 9 nucleotides match TRBD1. V was pared by 5 bases and J by 7 bases, with 9 bases of the junction left unmatched. Germline V CDR1 and CDR2: SEHNR, FQNEAQ (reference sequence). The CDR3 totals 15 residues. CDR3 DNA: TGTGCCAGCAGCCCGGGACAGGGCCCCTTCCAGCCCCAGCATTTT. Amino acid sequence: CASSPGQGPFQPQHF.

This clonotype was counted only a few times. J is TRBJ2-2 and V is TRBV30; no clear D gene. From germline, CDR1 is GTSNPN and CDR2 SVGIG (reference sequence). This CDR3 is built from 16 residues. Trimming took 0 bases from V and 6 from J, leaving 17 bases between them. The CDR3 DNA reads TGTGCCTGGAGTGTACAATCAAAGGTTGCGGCCGGGGAGCTGTTTTTT. Translation gives CAWSVQSKVAAGELFF. Combining the CDR3 with reference TRBV30 and TRBJ2-2 gives the whole variable domain SQTIHQWPATLVQPVGSPLSLECTVEGTSNPNLYWYRQAAGRGLQLLFYSVGIGQISSEVPQNLSASRPQDRQFILSSKKLLLSDSGFYLCAWSVQSKVAAGELFFGEGSRLTVL.

The chain combines TRBV19 with TRBJ1-1; 7 nucleotides align to TRBD1. After removal of 1 base from V and 8 bases from J, the junction contained 4 bases not matched to a gene. Germline loops: CDR1 LNHDA, CDR2 SQIVND (reference sequence). This CDR3 comprises 13 residues. Here the CDR3 reads CASSIGNRGEAFF. The CDR3 DNA follows: TGTGCCAGTAGTATAGGGAACAGGGGCGAAGCTTTCTTT.

The chain recombines TRBV5-1 with TRBJ2-5; D is unresolved. V was shortened by 0 bases and J by 5 bases, with 11 bases between the two germline ends. Germline values: CDR1 SGHRS, CDR2 YFSETQ. The CDR3 has 14 amino acids. This chain's CDR3 is CASSLAVGRETQYF. For the CDR3, the DNA is TGCGCCAGCAGCTTGGCTGTAGGTCGGGAGACCCAGTACTTC. Complete variable domain (other parts from reference TRBV5-1 and TRBJ2-5): KAGVTQTPRYLIKTRGQQVTLSCSPISGHRSVSWYQQTPGQGLQFLFEYFSETQRNKGNFPGRFSGRQFSNSRSEMNVSTLELGDSALYLCASSLAVGRETQYFGPGTRLLVL.

This clonotype has only a few counts. This rearrangement joins TRBV25-1 to TRBJ1-2; D uncertain. Trimming cost V 1 base and J 5 bases, with 11 bases left between them. The length of the CDR3 is 14 residues. The V gene's germline CDR1 is MGHDK and CDR2 SYGVNS. CDR3 coding DNA: TGTGCCAGCAGTGAATTAGTCGAGGAGTATGGCTACACCTTC. This translates into CASSELVEEYGYTF.